This T cell receptor (beta chain) was recorded in a study of shared clonotypes between healthy human individuals. The overall study: A few men and a couple of women, aged 18 to 49, were donors. Notes on the study in general: The expectation was that sequencing depth would affect clonotype sharing among donors.

Replicate sorted-subset PCRs were loaded with 150 to 250 ng DNA, tens of thousands of T cell genomes. Method: immunoSEQ multiplex PCR; TCRdb's copy keeps in-frame clones and lacks some. The table has about 2.4 million clones, more than 85% seen once. Remarks on this clone: Its antigen is unknown.

Material: naive CD4+ T cells from PBMCs. Sample subset: CD45RA+ positively selected. This TCR was sampled from a man aged 18 to 30 in good health. Some clones in this sample may be carry-over from other donors' samples.

CDR3 loop: CASSLRTRTGAATNEKLFF. The CDR3 nucleotides are TGTGCCAGCAGCCTAAGAACACGGACAGGGGCGGCAACTAATGAAAAACTGTTTTTT. The chain recombines TRBV7-6 with TRBJ1-4, with 9 bases lining up with TRBD1. Trimming cost V 5 bases and J 0 bases; bases outside gene matches: 13. This CDR3 region has 19 residues. Germline V gene data show CDR1 as SGHVS and CDR2 as FNYEAQ.